The 30 T cell receptor beta chains in this list originate from one sample, sequenced in a study of T cells in Graves' hyperthyroidism and ophthalmopathy (dated by TCRdb to between 2019 and 2020). Receptors were amplified or captured by multiplex PCR. The reads were generated on an Illumina HiSeq 2000. The TCR beta CDR3 regions were amplified from the RNA transcripts. The TCR CDR3 was subjected to a first round of RT-PCR using the HTBI primer set and the Qiagen OneStep RT-PCR kit. TCRdb handled the public reads itself, with Q25 trimming in fastp and clone calling in MiXCR, and kept productive beta chains. Records with the same CDR3 protein are collapsed into one entry carrying the most frequent genes and DNA. For this sample there are approximately 370,000 distinct CDR3 sequences; 15% appear just once. The ten largest clones capture over 25% of the sample. The source material was blood. These receptors all stem from a woman in her 30s with Graves' hyperthyroidism.

The V call is TRBV28, the J call TRBJ2-1; 9 bases align to TRBD2. This CDR3 has 16 residues. CDR1 is MDHEN and CDR2 is SYDVKM in the germline V gene. Losses at the gene ends were 4 bases for V and 0 bases for J; bases not matched to a gene: 4. The CDR3 protein is CASSSPAGGSYNEQFF. The CDR3 DNA is TGTGCCAGCAGTTCCCCAGCGGGAGGCTCCTACAATGAGCAGTTCTTC.

This clonotype was observed a few times. This chain joins TRBV11-1 and TRBJ2-1, with 12 bases that match TRBD2. V gave up 7 bases and J gave up 6 bases; unmatched junction bases: 4. This CDR3 comprises 14 residues. Germline lookup yields CDR1 SGHAT and CDR2 FQDESV (reference sequence). CDR3 in amino acids: CASTLTSGGNEQFF. CDR3 sequence (DNA): TGTGCCAGCACCTTGACTAGCGGGGGCAATGAGCAGTTCTTC.

A few counts support this clonotype. The V call is TRBV5-4, the J call TRBJ2-5; TRBD2 matches at 12 bases. In germline, CDR1 is SGHNT, CDR2 YYREEE (reference sequence). The CDR3 is made up of 17 amino acids. After removal of 6 bases from V and 4 bases from J, the junction contained 13 bases not matched to a gene. In nucleotides, the CDR3 is TGTGCCAGCACCATGACTAGCGGGAGTATTTTTTTAGAGACCCAGTACTTC. It yields the protein CASTMTSGSIFLETQYF.

There are many counts of this clonotype. The chain recombines TRBV30 with TRBJ2-5; 7 bases line up with TRBD2. The CDR3 contains 11 residues. Germline CDR1 is GTSNPN and CDR2 is SVGIG (reference sequence). The V segment lost 7 bases and the J segment 2 bases; nucleotides outside the gene matches: 1. The CDR3 DNA follows: TGTGCCTCCGGGGGGCAAGAGACCCAGTACTTC. Translated: CASGGQETQYF.

The chain is built from TRBV20-1 and TRBJ2-7, with a possible D match to TRBD2 (5 bases). This CDR3 is built from 11 residues. CDR1 is DFQATT, CDR2 SNEGSKA, per germline (reference sequence). Trimming took 5 bases from V and 4 from J, leaving 9 bases between them. The CDR3 DNA is TGCAGTGCTTCCGGGATGTACGAGCAGTACTTC. Encoded protein: CSASGMYEQYF.

This clonotype was counted many times. This sequence joins TRBV20-1 and TRBJ1-2; a possible D gene is TRBD1 (6 bases). Trimming cost V 4 bases and J 2 bases, with 14 bases left between them. The CDR3 contains 14 residues. The germline V gene encodes CDR1 DFQATT and CDR2 SNEGSKA (reference sequence). The DNA for the CDR3 is TGCAGTGCTACCACAGGGTTGGGGAACTATGGCTACACCTTC. This encodes CSATTGLGNYGYTF.

This clonotype has a count of ten or more. The CDR3 coding sequence is TGTGCCAGCAGTCCCCAGGCGGGAGCCTACAATGAGCAGTTCTTC. Translation gives CASSPQAGAYNEQFF. The V and J genes are TRBV12-3 or TRBV12-4 and TRBJ2-1; 7 bases map to TRBD2. After removal of 5 bases from V and 2 bases from J, the junction contained 6 bases not matched to a gene. The CDR3 is 15 amino acids.

As regards this clonotype: A much larger clone lies one base from this, so it may be a read error. This chain connects TRBV18 to TRBJ1-4; weak D call: TRBD1 (6 bases). Germline V gene data show CDR1 as KGHSH and CDR2 as LQKENI. CDR3 size: 16 residues. The CDR3 loop reads CASSPGTSGQNEKLVF. In DNA, the CDR3 is TGTGCCAGCTCACCCGGAACCTCGGGACAAAATGAAAAACTGGTTTTT.

This clonotype was seen at least ten times. V is TRBV7-2 and J is TRBJ2-3; TRBD2 agrees at 9 bases. CDR3 size: 16 residues. Germline-derived CDR1 and CDR2 are SGHTA and FQGNSA. V trimming: 2 bases; J trimming: 2 bases; junction bases outside the gene matches: 5. The CDR3, as DNA: TGTGCCAGCAGCTTAAATAGCGGGAGAATCACAGATACGCAGTATTTT. Its protein product is CASSLNSGRITDTQYF.

This clonotype was found a few times. One junction end does not reproduce the germline sequence, and a read error may be involved. The chain carries TRBV10-3 and TRBJ2-7; the match to TRBD1 covers 9 bases. CDR1 and CDR2 (germline): ENHRY, SYGVKD. The CDR3 has 15 amino acids. CDR3 region: CALRGRDREVYEQYF. In DNA form, the CDR3 reads TGTGCCCTCAGGGGAAGGGACAGGGAAGTCTACGAGCAGTACTTC.

Points on this clonotype: This may be a read error, as it is one base from a much larger clone. The V call is TRBV10-3, the J call TRBJ2-7, with no clear D. CDR1 is ENHRY, CDR2 SYGVKD, per germline. This CDR3 region has 11 residues. CDR3 DNA sequence: TGTGCCATCACCCGCGGATCCGAGCAGTGCTTC. Translation: CAITRGSEQCF.

This clonotype was observed many times. The V and J genes are TRBV7-9 and TRBJ2-3, with 9 bases matching TRBD2. This CDR3 is built from 17 residues. V lost 4 bases to trimming and J lost 4 bases; unmatched junction nucleotides: 12. Germline V gene lookup returns CDR1 SEHNR and CDR2 FQNEAQ (reference sequence). Written as DNA, the CDR3 is TGTGCCAGCAGCTCCCCGGGACTAGCCGGAGACGCAGATACGCAGTATTTT. Protein: CASSSPGLAGDADTQYF.

This clonotype was picked up many times. The chain has TRBV28 and TRBJ2-3, with D perhaps being TRBD1 or TRBD2 (5 bases each). The V and J ends lost 5 bases and 2 bases respectively, with 14 bases between them. This CDR3 is 15 amino acids long. Germline lookup yields CDR1 MDHEN and CDR2 SYDVKM. The CDR3 coding sequence is TGTGCCAGCAGTCCCGGGACGAACTTCACAGATACGCAGTATTTT. Its translation is CASSPGTNFTDTQYF.

Note on this clonotype: One junction end does not reproduce the germline sequence, and a read error may be involved. The CDR3 nucleotides read TGTGCCACCAGTGATCCGGGACTAGCTAGCTATGAGCAGTTCTTC. Protein: CATSDPGLASYEQFF. V is TRBV10-3 and J is TRBJ2-1; 9 positions match TRBD2. The CDR3 consists of 15 residues. CDR1 is ENHRY, CDR2 SYGVKD, per germline.

This clonotype was recorded many times. The chain joins TRBV30 to TRBJ2-1; D is undetermined. The CDR3 covers 13 residues. The germline V gene encodes CDR1 GTSNPN and CDR2 SVGIG (reference sequence). Trimming removed 3 bases from V and 4 bases from J, with 10 bases in between. The CDR3 loop reads CAWSPPGYNEQFF. For the CDR3, the DNA is TGTGCCTGGAGCCCCCCCGGATACAATGAGCAGTTCTTC.

The CDR3 protein is CSARTGTGVGNTIYF. The CDR3 coding sequence is TGCAGTGCTAGGACCGGGACAGGGGTTGGAAACACCATATATTTT. The gene calls are TRBV20-1 and TRBJ1-3; 10 bases fit TRBD1. The CDR3 loop spans 15 amino acids. Germline V gene sequence: CDR1 DFQATT, CDR2 SNEGSKA (reference sequence). The V segment lost 3 bases and the J segment 3 bases; nucleotides outside the gene matches: 5.

The V and J genes are TRBV10-3 and TRBJ2-1; 12 nucleotides line up with TRBD2. The trim removed 7 bases at V and 9 bases at J, leaving 10 bases unmatched. The CDR3 consists of 15 residues. Germline V lookup: CDR1 ENHRY, CDR2 SYGVKD. As DNA, the CDR3 is TGTGCCATCACTAAGACTAGCGGGGGTAATAGTGAGCAGTTCTTC. This sequence encodes CAITKTSGGNSEQFF.

This clonotype has only a few counts. The CDR3 end shows no conserved phenylalanine or tryptophan, and so a read error is likely. This chain joins TRBV5-1 and TRBJ1-2; D ambiguous. CDR1 is SGHRS and CDR2 is YFSETQ in the germline V gene. This CDR3 has 13 amino acids. V lost 0 bases to trimming and J lost 7 bases, with 10 bases between them. The CDR3 sequence is CASSLGVSGGYTL. CDR3 sequence (DNA): TGCGCCAGCAGCTTGGGAGTCTCAGGTGGCTACACCCTC.

This clonotype appeared many times. The chain combines TRBV6-1 with TRBJ2-1, with TRBD2 matching over 14 bases. The CDR3 is 15 residues long. J gave up 6 bases and V 10 bases, and 8 bases lay outside the gene matches. Germline values: CDR1 MNHNS, CDR2 SASEGT. CDR3 protein: CATIPGLAGANEQFF. CDR3 in DNA: TGTGCCACCATCCCGGGACTAGCGGGGGCCAATGAGCAGTTCTTC.

This clonotype was counted between two and nine times. The V call is TRBV10-1, the J call TRBJ2-2, with D possibly matching TRBD2 (6 bases). Germline values: CDR1 WNHNN, CDR2 SYGVQD (reference sequence). The CDR3 length is 16 residues. The ends were cut back, 3 bases at V and 3 bases at J, with 14 bases in the middle. The CDR3 nucleotides are TGCGCCAGCAGTGAAGCCAGAACGGGAGACACCGGGGAGCTGTTTTTT. The encoded protein is CASSEARTGDTGELFF.

The chain joins TRBV28 to TRBJ2-5; 8 bases align to TRBD2. The V gene's germline CDR1 is MDHEN and CDR2 SYDVKM. Trimming at V came to 4 bases and at J to 5 bases, leaving 12 bases not matched to a gene. This CDR3 spans 16 amino acids. Here the CDR3 DNA reads TGTGCCAGCAGTTCATCTGGCGGGGGGCGGTGGGAGACCCAGTACTTC. Protein sequence: CASSSSGGGRWETQYF.

This clonotype came up many times. This rearrangement joins TRBV6-6 to TRBJ2-7; 13 bases are shared with TRBD2. The V and J ends lost 0 bases and 3 bases, in that order; junction bases with no gene match: 8. The CDR3 has 18 amino acids. The V gene's germline CDR1 is MNHNY and CDR2 SVGAGI (reference sequence). CDR3 loop: CASSYSQGGTSGIYEQYF. CDR3 sequence (DNA): TGTGCCAGCAGTTACTCCCAGGGTGGGACTAGCGGGATCTACGAGCAGTACTTC.

This clonotype was found many times. V and J are TRBV13 and TRBJ2-1; D might be TRBD2 (5 bases). The CDR3 runs 17 residues. Germline V gene sequence: CDR1 PRHDT, CDR2 FYEKMQ (reference sequence). V gave up 8 bases and J gave up 1 base, with 21 bases separating them. DNA of the CDR3: TGTGCCAGCCGGAGGTCGGCCGCGGTGGAGTCCTACAATGAGCAGTTCTTC. The encoded protein is CASRRSAAVESYNEQFF.

Ten or more counts support this clonotype. The V and J genes are TRBV28 and TRBJ1-5; D gene uncertain. Germline CDR1 MDHEN, CDR2 SYDVKM. Trimming pared 6 bases from V and 6 bases from J, leaving 12 bases between. CDR3 size: 13 residues. As DNA, the CDR3 is TGTGCCAGCAGACAGACAAGGAGTCAGCCCCAGCATTTT. This codes for CASRQTRSQPQHF.

This clonotype was counted ten times or more. The chain has TRBV2 and TRBJ1-2; D is uncertain. Germline lookup yields CDR1 SNHLY and CDR2 FYNNEI. The CDR3 runs to 12 residues. V lost 3 bases and J 2 bases, leaving 4 bases between the germline ends. This CDR3 reads CASSDSNYGYTF. Here the CDR3 DNA reads TGTGCCAGCAGTGACAGCAACTATGGCTACACCTTC.

This clonotype was seen many times. V and J are TRBV28 and TRBJ2-7, with a weak D call TRBD2 (6 bases). Trimming took 5 bases from V and 3 from J, leaving 14 bases between them. This CDR3 has 14 residues. In germline, CDR1 is MDHEN, CDR2 SYDVKM. The DNA for the CDR3 is TGTGCCAGCAGTCTCCAACCCGGGAGCTACGAGCAGTACTTC. Its protein is CASSLQPGSYEQYF.

This clonotype was found many times. This chain connects TRBV11-3 to TRBJ2-2; 9 bases line up with TRBD2. CDR1 is SGHNT and CDR2 is YENEEA in the germline V gene. This CDR3 has 17 residues. The junction had 15 bases not matched to a gene; V was cut back by 5 bases and J by 8 bases. The CDR3 DNA sequence: TGTGCCAGCAGCCCCGAGCGGACTAGCGTGGGGGCTGGGGAGCTGTTTTTT. Translated: CASSPERTSVGAGELFF. The whole variable domain, remainder taken from reference TRBV11-3 and TRBJ2-2, is EAGVVQSPRYKIIEKKQPVAFWCNPISGHNTLYWYLQNLGQGPELLIRYENEEAVDDSQLPKDRFSAERLKGVDSTLKIQPAELGDSAVYLCASSPERTSVGAGELFFGEGSRLTVL.

This clonotype was recorded a few times. The genes are TRBV30 and TRBJ2-7; either TRBD1 or TRBD2 may supply D (6 bases each). Germline CDR1 is GTSNPN and CDR2 is SVGIG (reference sequence). V was trimmed by 3 bases and J by 6 bases, leaving 12 bases between them. CDR3 length equals 12 residues. The CDR3 loop reads CAWSPRGVEQYF. CDR3 sequence (DNA): TGTGCCTGGAGCCCAAGGGGGGTCGAGCAGTACTTC.

This clonotype was seen many times. V and J are TRBV28 and TRBJ1-5; TRBD1 is a possible D gene (6 bases). V was pared by 7 bases and J by 4 bases, with 14 bases between. Germline V gene sequence: CDR1 MDHEN, CDR2 SYDVKM. This CDR3 has 14 amino acids. CDR3 DNA sequence: TGTGCCAGCAATCAGGGGACTCAAAATCAGCCCCAGCATTTT. This translates into CASNQGTQNQPQHF.

The sample holds many counts of this clonotype. The CDR3 spells CASSQESRAFF. CDR3 sequence (DNA): TGTGCCAGCAGCCAAGAGAGCCGGGCTTTCTTT. The chain carries TRBV3-1 and TRBJ1-1; D is ambiguous. The ends were cut back, 0 bases at V and 11 bases at J, with 7 bases in the middle. Germline values: CDR1 LGHDT, CDR2 YNNKEL (reference sequence). This CDR3 spans 11 amino acids.